One sample yielded the 10 T cell receptor beta chains listed below, sequenced in a study of T-cell memory formation after mild COVID-19. Each CDR3 protein is one row after TCRdb ran MiXCR on the 5' RACE reads. The profile shows 470,000 or so distinct CDR3 sequences, 20% of them singletons. The sample taken for sequencing was PBMCs or a T cell subset sorted from them (not recorded which). All receptors come from an adult woman who had mild COVID-19 (a few samples of this study predate the infection). Cell type and time point are not known.

This clonotype was seen a handful of times. J is TRBJ1-3 and V is TRBV5-1; a possible D gene is TRBD1 (6 bases). Germline V gives CDR1 SGHRS, CDR2 YFSETQ. CDR3 length: 17 amino acids. V gave up 0 bases and J gave up 0 bases, with 13 bases separating them. The CDR3 nucleotides read TGCGCCAGCAGCTTGGCCGGGGGCACCAGCTCTGGAAACACCATATATTTT. The encoded protein is CASSLAGGTSSGNTIYF.

This clonotype was recorded a few times. This chain connects TRBV18 to TRBJ2-2; 9 positions match TRBD1. Per the germline V gene, CDR1 is KGHSH and CDR2 is LQKENI. The CDR3 contains 17 residues. The trim removed 6 bases at V and 6 bases at J, leaving 14 bases unmatched. As DNA, the CDR3 is TGTGCCAGCTCCTCCCACCCGGGACAGGGTATTGCCGGGGAGCTGTTTTTT. Protein product: CASSSHPGQGIAGELFF.

The chain couples TRBV9 to TRBJ2-1; TRBD1 matches at 7 bases. The CDR3 loop spans 15 amino acids. CDR1 is SGDLS, CDR2 YYNGEE, per germline. V trimming: 3 bases; J trimming: 8 bases; junction bases outside the gene matches: 11. The CDR3 reads CASSADRAVVDEQFF. CDR3 sequence (DNA): TGTGCCAGCAGCGCAGACAGGGCGGTTGTCGATGAGCAGTTCTTC.

There are a few counts of this clonotype. The chain combines TRBV20-1 with TRBJ2-1; TRBD2 matches 12 bases. Germline trimming cut 0 bases from V and 4 bases from J; bases unmatched to any gene: 4. From germline, CDR1 is DFQATT and CDR2 SNEGSKA (reference sequence). This CDR3 has 16 residues. The CDR3 DNA reads TGCAGTGCTAGAGATCTAGCGGGAGGGCCTTACAATGAGCAGTTCTTC. Translating it yields CSARDLAGGPYNEQFF.

The chain is built from TRBV18 and TRBJ2-7, with 8 bases identical to TRBD1. The CDR3 is 14 residues long. Losses at the gene ends were 3 bases for V and 7 bases for J; bases not matched to a gene: 8. CDR1 is KGHSH and CDR2 is LQKENI in the germline V gene. CDR3 in DNA: TGTGCCAGCTCACCGGGGAACACAGGGGGTGAGCAGTACTTC. Protein sequence: CASSPGNTGGEQYF. The entire variable domain, with the rest obtained from reference TRBV18 and TRBJ2-7, is as follows: NAGVMQNPRHLVRRRGQEARLRCSPMKGHSHVYWYRQLPEEGLKFMVYLQKENIIDESGMPKERFSAEFPKEGPSILRIQQVVRGDSAAYFCASSPGNTGGEQYFGPGTRLTVT.

Only a few counts were recorded for this clonotype. The genes are TRBV27 and TRBJ1-1; TRBD1 matches at 12 bases. This CDR3 spans 17 amino acids. Germline-derived CDR1 and CDR2 are MNHEY and SMNVEV (reference sequence). The V segment lost 3 bases and the J segment 10 bases; nucleotides outside the gene matches: 15. The CDR3 reads CASSLLPVPGQGAGAFF. The CDR3 coding sequence is TGTGCCAGCAGTTTGCTCCCCGTCCCGGGACAGGGGGCGGGAGCTTTCTTT.

This clonotype came up a few times. The gene calls are TRBV29-1 and TRBJ2-1; a possible D gene is TRBD2 (6 bases). This CDR3 is 15 amino acids long. V shed 3 bases and J shed 7 bases, with 19 bases lying between them. Germline V gives CDR1 SQVTM, CDR2 ANQGSEA. CDR3 in amino acids: CSVDGGTLLGNEQFF. CDR3 DNA: TGCAGCGTTGATGGTGGGACTCTCCTGGGGAATGAGCAGTTCTTC.

The chain joins TRBV18 to TRBJ2-3; D gene ambiguous. The length of the CDR3 is 14 residues. Trimming cost V 5 bases and J 0 bases, with 9 bases left between them. Germline V gene lookup returns CDR1 KGHSH and CDR2 LQKENI. This chain's CDR3 is CASSSQSSTDTQYF. CDR3 DNA sequence: TGTGCCAGCTCAAGCCAGTCTAGCACAGATACGCAGTATTTT.

The chain joins TRBV24-1 to TRBJ1-1, with D possibly TRBD1 on 5 matching bases. Trimming took 2 bases from V and 1 from J, leaving 10 bases between them. There are 15 residues in the CDR3. Germline V gene sequence: CDR1 KGHDR, CDR2 SFDVKD. The CDR3 region is CATSDSGTENTEAFF. In DNA, the CDR3 is TGTGCCACCAGTGATTCCGGGACCGAGAACACTGAAGCTTTCTTT.

This clonotype was detected a few times. J is TRBJ2-1 and V is TRBV20-1, with 7 positions matching TRBD2. The germline CDR1 and CDR2 sequences are DFQATT and SNEGSKA (reference sequence). Trimming cost V 8 bases and J 5 bases; bases outside gene matches: 6. CDR3 size: 12 residues. The CDR3 bases are TGCAGTTGGAGGCGGGGGAACAATGAGCAGTTCTTC. Protein product: CSWRRGNNEQFF.